This T cell receptor (beta chain) was sequenced for a study of PD-1 blockade in classical Hodgkin lymphoma. Each patient experienced a relapse that followed autologous stem cell transplantation, and brentuximab vedotin exposure varied. Each best response was a complete response, a partial response or progressive disease. With respect to this clone: As yet, its antigen is unknown.

The germline V gene encodes CDR1 SGHTA and CDR2 FQGNSA. Trimming pared 6 bases from V and 2 bases from J, leaving 16 bases between. This CDR3 is 15 amino acids long. General study results and limits: As was reported, newly diagnosed patients showed lower baseline TCR diversity than healthy donors did. Patients starting nivolumab less than 1 year after ASCT had lower diversity and were excluded from later analyses.

Repertoires were generated with immunoSEQ multiplex PCR, while TCRdb's copy carries only in-frame clones and drops some. The table includes about 40,000 clones, around two thirds detected once. The specimen was peripheral blood mononuclear cells (PBMCs), collected at baseline. The chain combines TRBV7-2 with TRBJ2-5; perhaps TRBD2 as D (6 bases). The clonotype comes from a human donor with classical Hodgkin lymphoma. CDR3 region: CASSLARPVQETQYF. The CDR3 nucleotides read TGTGCCAGCAGTCTAGCGCGCCCAGTTCAAGAGACCCAGTACTTC.